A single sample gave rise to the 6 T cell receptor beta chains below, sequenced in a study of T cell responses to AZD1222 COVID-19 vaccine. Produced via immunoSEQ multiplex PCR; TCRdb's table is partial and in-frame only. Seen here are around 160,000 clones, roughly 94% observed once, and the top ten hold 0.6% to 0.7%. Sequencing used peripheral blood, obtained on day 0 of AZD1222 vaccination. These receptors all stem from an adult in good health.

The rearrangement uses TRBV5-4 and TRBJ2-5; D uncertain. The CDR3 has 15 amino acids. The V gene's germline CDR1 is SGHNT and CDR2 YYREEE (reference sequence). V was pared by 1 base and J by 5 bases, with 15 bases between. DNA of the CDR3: TGTGCCAGCAGCTTGTCAGGTTTTGGCGCGGAGACCCAGTACTTC. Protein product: CASSLSGFGAETQYF.

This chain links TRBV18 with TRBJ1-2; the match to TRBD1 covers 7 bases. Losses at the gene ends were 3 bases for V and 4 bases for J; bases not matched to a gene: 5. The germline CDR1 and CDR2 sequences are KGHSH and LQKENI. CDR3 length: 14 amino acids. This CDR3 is CASSPRTGGYGYTF. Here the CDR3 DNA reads TGTGCCAGCTCACCCAGGACAGGAGGCTATGGCTACACCTTC.

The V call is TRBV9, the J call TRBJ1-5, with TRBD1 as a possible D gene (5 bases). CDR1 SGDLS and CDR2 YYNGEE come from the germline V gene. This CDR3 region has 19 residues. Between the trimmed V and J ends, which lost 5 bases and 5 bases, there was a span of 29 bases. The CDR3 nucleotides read TGTGCCAGCAGTCACTCCACAGCTGACAGAGGGGCTTCGTATCAGCCCCAGCATTTT. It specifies CASSHSTADRGASYQPQHF.

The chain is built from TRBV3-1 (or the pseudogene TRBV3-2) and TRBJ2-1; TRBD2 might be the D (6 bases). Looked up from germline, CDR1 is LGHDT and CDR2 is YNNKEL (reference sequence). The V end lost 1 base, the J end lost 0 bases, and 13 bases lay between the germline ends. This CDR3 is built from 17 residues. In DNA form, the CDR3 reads TGTGCCAGCAGCCAAGTTTATGAGCGGGCCTCCTACAATGAGCAGTTCTTC. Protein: CASSQVYERASYNEQFF.

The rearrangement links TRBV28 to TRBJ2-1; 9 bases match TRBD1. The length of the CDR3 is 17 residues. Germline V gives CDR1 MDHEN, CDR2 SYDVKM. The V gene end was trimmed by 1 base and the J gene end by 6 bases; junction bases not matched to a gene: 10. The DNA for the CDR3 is TGTGCCAGCAGTTTATTGGGCCGGGACAGGGAGAGCAATGAGCAGTTCTTC. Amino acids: CASSLLGRDRESNEQFF.

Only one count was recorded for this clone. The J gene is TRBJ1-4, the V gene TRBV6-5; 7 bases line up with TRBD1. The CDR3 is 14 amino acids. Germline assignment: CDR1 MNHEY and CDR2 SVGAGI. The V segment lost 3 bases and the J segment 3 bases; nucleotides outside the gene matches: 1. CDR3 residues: CASSYDRANEKLFF. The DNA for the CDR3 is TGTGCCAGCAGTTATGACAGGGCTAATGAAAAACTGTTTTTT.